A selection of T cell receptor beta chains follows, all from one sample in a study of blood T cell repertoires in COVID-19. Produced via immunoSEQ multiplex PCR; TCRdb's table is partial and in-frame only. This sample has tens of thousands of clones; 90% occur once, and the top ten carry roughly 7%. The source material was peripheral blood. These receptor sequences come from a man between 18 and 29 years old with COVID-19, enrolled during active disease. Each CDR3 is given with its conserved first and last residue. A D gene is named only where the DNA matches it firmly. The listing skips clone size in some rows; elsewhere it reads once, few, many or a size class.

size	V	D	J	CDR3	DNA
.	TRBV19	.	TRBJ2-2	CASSIGSVGGELFF	TGTGCCAGTAGTATCGGGTCGGTCGGCGGGGAGCTGTTTTTT
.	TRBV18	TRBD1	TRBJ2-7	CASSPGEAGQGLEQYF	TGTGCCAGCTCCCCCGGTGAGGCGGGACAGGGGCTCGAGCAGTACTTC
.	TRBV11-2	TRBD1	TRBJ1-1	CASSLAGTGVMNTEAFF	TGTGCCAGCAGCTTAGCAGGGACAGGGGTCATGAACACTGAAGCTTTCTTT
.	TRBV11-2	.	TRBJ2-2	CASSLTGRANTGELFF	TGTGCCAGCAGCCTCACAGGGAGGGCAAACACCGGGGAGCTGTTTTTT
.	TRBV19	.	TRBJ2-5	CASSRGQETQYF	TGTGCCAGTAGTCGGGGTCAGGAGACCCAGTACTTC
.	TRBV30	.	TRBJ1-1	CAWGGASLPVAFF	TGTGCCTGGGGGGGGGCGAGTCTCCCAGTAGCTTTCTTT
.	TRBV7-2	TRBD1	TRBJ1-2	CASLGTGPLNYGYTF	TGTGCCAGCCTGGGGACAGGCCCCCTAAACTATGGCTACACCTTC
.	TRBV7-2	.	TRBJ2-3	CASSFRGHFTDTQYF	TGTGCCAGCAGCTTCCGGGGACACTTCACAGATACGCAGTATTTT
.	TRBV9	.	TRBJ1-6	CASSSSGEYNSPLHF	TGTGCCAGCAGCTCCAGTGGTGAATATAATTCACCCCTCCACTTT
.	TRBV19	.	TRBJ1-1	CASKTDAGETEAFF	TGTGCCAGTAAGACAGATGCAGGGGAAACTGAAGCTTTCTTT
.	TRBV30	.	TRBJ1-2	CAWSGASNYGYTF	TGTGCCTGGAGTGGGGCCTCTAACTATGGCTACACCTTC
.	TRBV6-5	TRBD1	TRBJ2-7	CASSYRDRAVHEQYF	TGTGCCAGCAGTTACCGGGACAGGGCTGTCCACGAGCAGTACTTC
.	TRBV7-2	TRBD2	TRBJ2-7	CASSLRTGTSGSRYEQYF	TGTGCCAGCAGCCTCCGGACAGGCACTAGCGGGAGTAGGTACGAGCAGTACTTC
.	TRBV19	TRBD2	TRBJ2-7	CASSVGLAPSYEQYF	TGTGCCAGTAGTGTGGGACTAGCGCCTTCCTACGAGCAGTACTTC
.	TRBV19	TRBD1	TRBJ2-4	CAIGQGPEKYF	TGTGCCATCGGACAGGGGCCAGAGAAGTACTTC
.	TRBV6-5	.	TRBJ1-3	CASREGRDGNTIYF	TGTGCCAGCAGGGAGGGAAGGGATGGAAACACCATATATTTT
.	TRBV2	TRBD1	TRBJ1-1	CATRGGGKPEAFF	TGTGCCACCAGAGGAGGGGGCAAGCCTGAAGCTTTCTTT
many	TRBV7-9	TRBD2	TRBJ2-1	CASSQKRGTSSYNEQFF	TGTGCCAGCAGTCAGAAGCGAGGGACTAGCTCCTACAATGAGCAGTTCTTC
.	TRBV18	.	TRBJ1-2	CASSPPSLGHGYTF	TGTGCCAGCTCACCACCTTCCCTAGGCCATGGCTACACCTTC
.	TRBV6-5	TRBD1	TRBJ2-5	CASSYSGTDGETQYF	TGTGCCAGCAGTTACTCCGGGACAGATGGAGAGACCCAGTACTTC
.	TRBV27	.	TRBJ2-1	CASSLSSGAYNEQFF	TGTGCCAGCAGTTTATCTAGCGGAGCCTACAATGAGCAGTTCTTC
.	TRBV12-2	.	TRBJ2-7	CASRLARSAGTYEQYF	TGTGCAAGTCGCTTAGCGCGCTCGGCGGGAACCTACGAGCAGTACTTC
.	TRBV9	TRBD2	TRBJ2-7	CASSAAGGPSHEQYF	TGTGCCAGCAGCGCAGCGGGAGGGCCGTCCCACGAGCAGTACTTC
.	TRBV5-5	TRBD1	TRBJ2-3	CASRLTGLTDTQYF	TGTGCCAGCAGATTGACAGGGCTCACAGATACGCAGTATTTT
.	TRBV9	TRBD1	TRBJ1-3	CASSKTGDGNTIYF	TGTGCCAGCAGCAAAACAGGGGACGGAAACACCATATATTTT
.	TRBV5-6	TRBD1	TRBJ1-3	CASSLGDSRNTIYF	TGTGCCAGCAGCTTGGGGGACAGCCGTAACACCATATATTTT
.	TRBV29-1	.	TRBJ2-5	CSVGPSSAETQYF	TGCAGCGTTGGGCCCTCTAGCGCCGAGACCCAGTACTTC
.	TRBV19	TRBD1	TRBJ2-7	CASARDRSSYEQYF	TGTGCCAGTGCGCGGGACAGGAGCTCCTACGAGCAGTACTTC
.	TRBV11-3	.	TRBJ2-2	CASQRDTGELFF	TGTGCCAGCCAGCGGGACACCGGGGAGCTGTTTTTT
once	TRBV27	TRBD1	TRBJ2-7	CASSPTRGPSYEQYF	TGTGCCAGCAGTCCAACCAGGGGGCCCTCCTACGAGCAGTACTTC
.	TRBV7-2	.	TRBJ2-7	CASSSTFGGAPYEQYF	TGTGCCAGCAGCTCGACGTTTGGCGGGGCCCCCTACGAGCAGTACTTC